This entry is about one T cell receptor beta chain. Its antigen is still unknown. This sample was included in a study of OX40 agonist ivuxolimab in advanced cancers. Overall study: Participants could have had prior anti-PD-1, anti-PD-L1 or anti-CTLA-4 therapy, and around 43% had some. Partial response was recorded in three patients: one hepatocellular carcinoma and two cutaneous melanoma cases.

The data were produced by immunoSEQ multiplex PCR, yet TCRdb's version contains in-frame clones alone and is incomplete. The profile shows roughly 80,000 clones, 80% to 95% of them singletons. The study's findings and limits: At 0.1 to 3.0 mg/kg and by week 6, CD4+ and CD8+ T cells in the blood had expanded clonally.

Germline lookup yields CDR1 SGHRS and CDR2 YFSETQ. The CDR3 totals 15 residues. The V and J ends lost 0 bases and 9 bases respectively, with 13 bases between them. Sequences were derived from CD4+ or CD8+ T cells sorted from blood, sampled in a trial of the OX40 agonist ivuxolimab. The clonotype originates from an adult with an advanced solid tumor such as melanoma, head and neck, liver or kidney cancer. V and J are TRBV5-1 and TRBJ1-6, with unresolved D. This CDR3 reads CASSLVGRPGSPLHF. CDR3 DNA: TGCGCCAGCAGCTTGGTTGGGCGCCCCGGTTCACCCCTCCACTTT.